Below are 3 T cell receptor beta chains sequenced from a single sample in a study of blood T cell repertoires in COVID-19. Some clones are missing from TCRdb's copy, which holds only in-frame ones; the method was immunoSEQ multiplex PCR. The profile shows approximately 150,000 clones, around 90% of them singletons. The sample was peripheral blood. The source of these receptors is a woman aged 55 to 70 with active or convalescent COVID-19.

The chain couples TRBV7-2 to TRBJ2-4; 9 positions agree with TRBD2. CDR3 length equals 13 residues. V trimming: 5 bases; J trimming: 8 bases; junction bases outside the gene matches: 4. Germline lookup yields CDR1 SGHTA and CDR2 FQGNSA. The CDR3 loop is CASSQAGGYIQYF. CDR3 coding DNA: TGTGCCAGCAGCCAAGCGGGGGGATACATTCAGTACTTC.

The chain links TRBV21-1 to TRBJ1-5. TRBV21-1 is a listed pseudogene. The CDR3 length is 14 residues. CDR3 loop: CASRMLQANQPQHF. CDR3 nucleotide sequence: TGTGCCAGCAGGATGCTTCAAGCAAATCAGCCCCAGCATTTT.

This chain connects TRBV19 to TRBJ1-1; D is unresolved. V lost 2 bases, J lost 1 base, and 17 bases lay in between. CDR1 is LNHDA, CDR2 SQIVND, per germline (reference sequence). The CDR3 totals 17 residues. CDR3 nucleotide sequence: TGTGCCAGTAGTATACCGAAGCCCTCCCCCCCGAACACTGAAGCTTTCTTT. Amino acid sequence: CASSIPKPSPPNTEAFF. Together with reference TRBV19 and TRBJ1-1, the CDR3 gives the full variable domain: DGGITQSPKYLFRKEGQNVTLSCEQNLNHDAMYWYRQDPGQGLRLIYYSQIVNDFQKGDIAEGYSVSREKKESFPLTVTSAQKNPTAFYLCASSIPKPSPPNTEAFFGQGTRLTVV.